Described below is a single TCR beta chain sequence and its context. The antigen remains unidentified. The sample comes from a study of cytomegalovirus exposure and HLA in healthy donors. Study background: From donors who were HLA-typed, an early data release held around 80 million unique TCRs. Study-level points and caveats: The authors assumed roughly uniform sequencing depth across donors for presence/absence analyses. A later analysis found that most CMV-associated TCR beta chains appeared HLA-restricted.

In germline, CDR1 is LNHDA, CDR2 SQIVND (reference sequence). CDR3 length: 15 residues. J lost 5 bases, V lost 4 bases, and 9 bases had no gene match. Amplification used 60 Vbeta primers and 13 Jbeta primers. The data were produced by immunoSEQ multiplex PCR, yet TCRdb's version contains in-frame clones alone and is incomplete. This table has under 130,000 clones, over 65% appearing once. This chain uses TRBV19 with TRBJ1-2, with 8 bases that match TRBD1. The receptor was isolated from a man between 35 and 55 years old in good health and CMV-seropositive. Sequenced material: PBMCs. The CDR3 nucleotides are TGTGCCAGTAGTAACCAGCAGGGGGCCGGGTATGGCTACACCTTC. Translated, it gives CASSNQQGAGYGYTF.